This T cell receptor beta chain is from a study of radiotherapy plus CTLA-4 blockade in lung cancer. Study observations and caveats: Clones of tumor-derived TCRs expanded in blood after radiotherapy plus ipilimumab. Best predicting response, reportedly, were early blood T cell clone dynamics, with interferon-beta.

Clones were read by immunoSEQ multiplex PCR, and TCRdb kept only the in-frame ones, dropping some. The sample has roughly 85,000 clones; around 84% are singletons. In germline, CDR1 is MGHRA, CDR2 YSYEKL. This CDR3 comprises 15 residues. On this clone: Its cognate antigen is unknown. An end of the junction does not agree with germline; a read error may underlie this.

The chain uses TRBV4-1 and TRBJ1-5, with D unresolved. The clonotype was recovered from a human donor with non-small cell lung cancer that progressed on radiotherapy plus ipilimumab. The sample consisted of peripheral blood, taken from a patient treated with radiotherapy plus ipilimumab. The CDR3: CASSEEGRGNQPQHF. The CDR3 DNA reads TGCGCCAGCAGCGAAGAGGGTAGGGGCAATCAGCCCCAGCATTTT.